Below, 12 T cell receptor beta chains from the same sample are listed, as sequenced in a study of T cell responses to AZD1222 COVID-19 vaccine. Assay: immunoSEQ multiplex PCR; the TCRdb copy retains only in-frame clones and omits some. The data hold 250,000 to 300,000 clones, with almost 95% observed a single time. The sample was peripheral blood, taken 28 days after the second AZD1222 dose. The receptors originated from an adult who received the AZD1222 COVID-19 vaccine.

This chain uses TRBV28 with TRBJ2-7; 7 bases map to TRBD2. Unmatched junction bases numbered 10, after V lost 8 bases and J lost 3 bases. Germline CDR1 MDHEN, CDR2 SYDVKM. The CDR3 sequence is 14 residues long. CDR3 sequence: CASSRAGSGYEQYF. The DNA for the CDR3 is TGTGCCAGCTCTCGAGCGGGGTCGGGCTACGAGCAGTACTTC.

The CDR3 sequence: CASSERGTEYGYTF. The CDR3 bases are TGTGCCAGCAGTGAGAGAGGGACAGAATATGGCTACACCTTC. The chain employs TRBV2 and TRBJ1-2; 7 bases fit TRBD1. Trimming took 3 bases from V and 5 from J; bases not matched to a gene: 6. CDR3 length: 14 residues. Germline CDR1 and CDR2: SNHLY and FYNNEI.

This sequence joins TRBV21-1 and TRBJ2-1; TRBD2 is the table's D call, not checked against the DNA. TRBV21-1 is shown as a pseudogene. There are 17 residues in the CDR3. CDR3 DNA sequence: TGTGCCAGCAGCACCAAGGGGCTAGCGGGGCACTACAATGAGCAGTTCTTC. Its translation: CASSTKGLAGHYNEQFF.

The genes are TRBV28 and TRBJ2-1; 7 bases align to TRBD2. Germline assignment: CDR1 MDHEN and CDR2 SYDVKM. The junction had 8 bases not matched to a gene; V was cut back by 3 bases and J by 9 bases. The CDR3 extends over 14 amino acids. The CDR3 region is CASSLRVPGGEQFF. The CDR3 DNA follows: TGTGCCAGCAGTTTGAGGGTCCCGGGGGGTGAGCAGTTCTTC.

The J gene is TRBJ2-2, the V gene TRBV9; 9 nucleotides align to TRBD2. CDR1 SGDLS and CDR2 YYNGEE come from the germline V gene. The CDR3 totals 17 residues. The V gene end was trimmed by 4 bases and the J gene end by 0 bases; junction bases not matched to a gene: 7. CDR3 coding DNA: TGTGCCAGCAGCTCAAAGCGGGGGGCGACGAACACCGGGGAGCTGTTTTTT. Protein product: CASSSKRGATNTGELFF.

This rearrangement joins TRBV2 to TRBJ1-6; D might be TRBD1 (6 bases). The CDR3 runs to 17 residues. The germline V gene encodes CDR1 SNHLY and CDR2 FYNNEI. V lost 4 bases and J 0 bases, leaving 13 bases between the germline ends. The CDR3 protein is CASSGGGSSSYNSPLHF. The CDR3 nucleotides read TGTGCCAGCAGTGGTGGGGGCAGCAGCTCCTATAATTCACCCCTCCACTTT.

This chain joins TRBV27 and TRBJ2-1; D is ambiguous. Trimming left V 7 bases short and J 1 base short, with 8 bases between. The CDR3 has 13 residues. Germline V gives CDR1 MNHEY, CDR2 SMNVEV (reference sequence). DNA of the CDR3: TGTGCCAGCAAAAGGACGTCCTACAATGAGCAGTTCTTC. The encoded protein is CASKRTSYNEQFF.

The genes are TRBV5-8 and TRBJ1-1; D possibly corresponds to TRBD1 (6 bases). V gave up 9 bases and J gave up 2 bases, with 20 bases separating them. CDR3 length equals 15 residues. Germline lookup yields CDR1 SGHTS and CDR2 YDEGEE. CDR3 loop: CATPPPGQINTEAFF. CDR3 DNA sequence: TGTGCCACCCCCCCTCCGGGACAAATAAACACTGAAGCTTTCTTT.

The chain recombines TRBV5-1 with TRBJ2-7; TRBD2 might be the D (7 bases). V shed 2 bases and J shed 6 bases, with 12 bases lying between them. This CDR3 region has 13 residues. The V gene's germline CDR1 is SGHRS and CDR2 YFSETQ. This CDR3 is CASSLGGVSEQYF. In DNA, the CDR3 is TGCGCCAGCAGCTTAGGGGGGGTCTCCGAGCAGTACTTC.

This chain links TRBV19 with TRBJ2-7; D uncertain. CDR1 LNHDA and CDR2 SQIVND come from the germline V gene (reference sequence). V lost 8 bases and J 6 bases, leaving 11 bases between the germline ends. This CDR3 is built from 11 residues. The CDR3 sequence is CASFGLGEQYF. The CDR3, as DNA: TGTGCCAGTTTCGGTTTGGGCGAGCAGTACTTC. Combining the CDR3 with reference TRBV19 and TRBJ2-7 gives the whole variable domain DGGITQSPKYLFRKEGQNVTLSCEQNLNHDAMYWYRQDPGQGLRLIYYSQIVNDFQKGDIAEGYSVSREKKESFPLTVTSAQKNPTAFYLCASFGLGEQYFGPGTRLTVT.

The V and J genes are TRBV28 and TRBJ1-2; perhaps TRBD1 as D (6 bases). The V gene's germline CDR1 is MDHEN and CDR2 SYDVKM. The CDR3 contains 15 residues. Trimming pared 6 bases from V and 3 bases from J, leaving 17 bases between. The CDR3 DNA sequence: TGTGCCAGCAGCGACGGGACAATGGGGCACTATGGCTACACCTTC. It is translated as CASSDGTMGHYGYTF.

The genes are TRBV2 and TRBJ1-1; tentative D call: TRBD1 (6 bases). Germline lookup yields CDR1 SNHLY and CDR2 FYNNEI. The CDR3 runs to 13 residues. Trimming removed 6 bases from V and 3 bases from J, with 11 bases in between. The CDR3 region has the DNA TGTGCCAGCAGGGGAGGACAGTACACTGAAGCTTTCTTT. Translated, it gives CASRGGQYTEAFF. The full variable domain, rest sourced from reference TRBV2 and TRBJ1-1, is EPEVTQTPSHQVTQMGQEVILRCVPISNHLYFYWYRQILGQKVEFLVSFYNNEISEKSEIFDDQFSVERPDGSNFTLKIRSTKLEDSAMYFCASRGGQYTEAFFGQGTRLTVV.